Listed below are T cell receptor beta chains from one sample, sequenced in a study of T-cell memory formation after mild COVID-19. Each CDR3 protein gets one entry after TCRdb re-called the 5' RACE reads with MiXCR. The data hold approximately 250,000 distinct CDR3 sequences, with around 17% observed a single time. The sequenced material came from PBMCs or a T cell subset sorted from them (not recorded which). These receptors were collected from a man aged 18 to 29 who had mild COVID-19 (a few samples of this study predate the infection). Cell type and time point are not known. The CDR3 runs from the conserved cysteine through the conserved F or W. D genes are given only for firm matches.

J | D | V | CDR3
TRBJ2-2 | - | TRBV9 | CASSERLSHTGELFF
TRBJ2-5 | TRBD2 | TRBV7-9 | CASSLSGGYETQYF
TRBJ2-7 | - | TRBV12-3/TRBV12-4 | CASRPRVGTYEQYF
TRBJ1-1 | TRBD1 | TRBV10-3 | CAISEPGQGKTEAFF
TRBJ2-7 | - | TRBV29-1 | CSVAPWPRSEQYF
TRBJ2-1 | - | TRBV14 | CASSYDRSSYNEQFF
TRBJ2-4 | TRBD1 | TRBV23-1 | CASSQQPPGQRKNIQYF
TRBJ2-1 | - | TRBV6-2/TRBV6-3 | CASSYGANEQFF
TRBJ2-6 | - | TRBV9 | CASSVGPQGLSGANVLTF
TRBJ2-3 | TRBD2 | TRBV6-2/TRBV6-3 | CASSYSGGAPDTQYF
TRBJ2-1 | - | TRBV7-2 | CASSRSLEQFF
TRBJ2-5 | - | TRBV12-3/TRBV12-4 | CASSPRGGVQETQYF
TRBJ2-3 | - | TRBV7-2 | CASSLASGSSTDTQYF
TRBJ1-5 | - | TRBV4-1 | CASSQGSAGPANQPQHF
TRBJ1-1 | - | TRBV12-3/TRBV12-4 | CASGTESAIAEAFF
TRBJ1-5 | - | TRBV24-1 | CATSDWSDSQPQHF
TRBJ1-3 | TRBD1 | TRBV6-2/TRBV6-3 | CASSPGQAPSGNTIYF
TRBJ2-3 | - | TRBV7-8 | CASSINPGRVSTDTQYF
TRBJ1-1 | - | TRBV7-9 | CASSGSTEAFF
TRBJ2-2 | - | TRBV7-3 | CASSLPGPGELFF
TRBJ2-1 | - | TRBV4-2 | CASSQAISFSYNEQFF
TRBJ2-7 | TRBD1 | TRBV5-1 | CASSSATGGGLYEQYF
TRBJ1-5 | - | TRBV28 | CASSLLLGPRHQAQHF
TRBJ1-2 | TRBD1 | TRBV5-1 | CASSFRTGGFDGYTF
TRBJ2-3 | - | TRBV4-1 | CASSPSGAAGRDTQYF
TRBJ1-6 | - | TRBV6-2/TRBV6-3 | CASSRWTGPNSPLHF
TRBJ2-6 | TRBD1 | TRBV27 | CASLGRDRGNSGANVLTF
TRBJ2-3 | - | TRBV12-3/TRBV12-4 | CASSLVSGGAMNTQYF
TRBJ2-5 | TRBD1 | TRBV7-9 | CASSPLTGLAPQYF
TRBJ2-5 | - | TRBV12-3/TRBV12-4 | CASAPRTVETQYF
TRBJ1-2 | - | TRBV5-1 | CASSPTPESGYTF
TRBJ1-5 | TRBD1 | TRBV9 | CASGQGGNSNQPQHF
TRBJ1-2 | - | TRBV5-1 | CDSSPRGDNYGYTF
TRBJ1-6 | - | TRBV3-2 | CASSQGRNSPLHF